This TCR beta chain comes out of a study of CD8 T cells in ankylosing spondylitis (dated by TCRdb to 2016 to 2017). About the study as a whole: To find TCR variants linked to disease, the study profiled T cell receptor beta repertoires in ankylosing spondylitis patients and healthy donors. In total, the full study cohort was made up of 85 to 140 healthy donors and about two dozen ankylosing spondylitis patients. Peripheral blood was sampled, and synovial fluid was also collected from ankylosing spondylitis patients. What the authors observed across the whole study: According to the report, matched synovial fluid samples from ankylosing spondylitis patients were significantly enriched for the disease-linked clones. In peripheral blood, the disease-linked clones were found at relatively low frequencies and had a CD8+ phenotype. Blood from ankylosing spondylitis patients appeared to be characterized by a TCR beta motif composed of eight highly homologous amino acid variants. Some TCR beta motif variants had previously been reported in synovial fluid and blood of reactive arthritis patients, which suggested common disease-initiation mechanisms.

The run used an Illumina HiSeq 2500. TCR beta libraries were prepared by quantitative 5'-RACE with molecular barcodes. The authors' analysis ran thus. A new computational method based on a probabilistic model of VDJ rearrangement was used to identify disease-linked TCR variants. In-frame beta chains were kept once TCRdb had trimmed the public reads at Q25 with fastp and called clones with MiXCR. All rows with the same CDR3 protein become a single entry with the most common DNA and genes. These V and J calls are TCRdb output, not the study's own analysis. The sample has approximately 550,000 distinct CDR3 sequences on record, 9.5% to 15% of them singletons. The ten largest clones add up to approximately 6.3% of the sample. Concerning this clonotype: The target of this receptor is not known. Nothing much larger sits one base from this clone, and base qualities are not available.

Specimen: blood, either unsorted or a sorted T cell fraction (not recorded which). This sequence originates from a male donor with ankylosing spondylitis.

The CDR3: CASSFRQGLDYGYTF. The nucleotides read TGTGCCAGCAGCTTTCGACAGGGGCTAGACTATGGCTACACCTTC. Rearrangement joined TRBV7-9 to TRBJ1-2; 8 nucleotides in the junction match TRBD1. The CDR3 contains 15 residues, cysteine and phenylalanine counted. Only the CDR3 part of the read is kept: 45 bases, read in frame from the first base. Compared with germline, V lacks 3 bases and J lacks 3 bases; bases without a gene match: 6. In the germline V gene (reference sequence), CDR1 corresponds to SEHNR and CDR2 to FQNEAQ. Here the CDR3 is joined to the reference TRBV7-9 and TRBJ1-2 genes, and the full variable domain is: DTGVSQNPRHKITKRGQNVTFRCDPISEHNRLYWYRQTLGQGPEFLTYFQNEAQLEKSRLLSDRFSAERPKGSFSTLEIQRTEQGDSAMYLCASSFRQGLDYGYTFGSGTRLTVV.